Listed here are 27 T cell receptor beta chains from one sample, sequenced in a study of blood T cell repertoires in COVID-19. Produced via immunoSEQ multiplex PCR; TCRdb's table is partial and in-frame only. The data contain approximately 240,000 clones, about 80% of them seen just once; the ten biggest clones take up 4.9%. What was sequenced was peripheral blood. These receptors all stem from a woman of 80 years or more with active or convalescent COVID-19.

This chain connects TRBV24-1 to TRBJ2-4; D is perhaps TRBD1 (6 bases). This CDR3 comprises 12 residues. Trimming took 5 bases from V and 8 from J, leaving 9 bases between them. From germline, CDR1 is KGHDR and CDR2 SFDVKD. Here the CDR3 DNA reads TGTGCCACCAGTGGGGCAGGGGACATTCAGTACTTC. This translates into CATSGAGDIQYF.

The chain has TRBV6-2 or TRBV6-3 and TRBJ1-4; D is uncertain. Between the trimmed V and J ends, which lost 5 bases and 7 bases, there was a span of 11 bases. Germline V gene sequence: CDR1 MNHEY, CDR2 SVGEGT. This CDR3 is built from 13 residues. CDR3 DNA: TGTGCCAGCAGTCAGTCGGGGTCTGAAAAACTGTTTTTT. Protein: CASSQSGSEKLFF.

There are a few counts of this clone. The chain has TRBV6-5 and TRBJ2-2, with D perhaps matching TRBD1 (6 bases). V lost 4 bases and J 0 bases, leaving 9 bases between the germline ends. The germline CDR1 and CDR2 sequences are MNHEY and SVGAGI. This CDR3 comprises 15 residues. The CDR3 region has the DNA TGTGCCAGCAGTTTACAGGGTGCGAACACCGGGGAGCTGTTTTTT. Amino acid sequence: CASSLQGANTGELFF.

The gene calls are TRBV5-1 and TRBJ1-4, with 7 bases identical to TRBD1. CDR3 length: 16 amino acids. Losses at the gene ends were 4 bases for V and 8 bases for J; bases not matched to a gene: 14. Germline V gives CDR1 SGHRS, CDR2 YFSETQ. The CDR3 spells CASSGGTASRREKLFF. DNA for the CDR3: TGCGCCAGCAGCGGGGGGACAGCCTCTCGACGGGAAAAACTGTTTTTT.

V is TRBV5-1 and J is TRBJ2-7; D remains ambiguous. Trimming cost V 4 bases and J 4 bases, with 15 bases left between them. The V gene's germline CDR1 is SGHRS and CDR2 YFSETQ. There are 14 residues in the CDR3. The CDR3 coding sequence is TGCGCCAGCAGCGGAATTGATAGAGGTTACGAGCAGTACTTC. It encodes CASSGIDRGYEQYF.

This sequence joins TRBV9 and TRBJ1-1; 9 positions agree with TRBD1. After removal of 4 bases from V and 3 bases from J, the junction contained 10 bases not matched to a gene. Per germline, CDR1 SGDLS and CDR2 YYNGEE. This CDR3 spans 16 amino acids. CDR3 protein: CASSPTGQGSDTEAFF. CDR3 bases: TGTGCCAGCAGCCCAACGGGACAGGGCAGTGACACTGAAGCTTTCTTT.

The rearrangement joins TRBV3-1 (or the pseudogene TRBV3-2) to TRBJ2-3; D remains ambiguous. Germline V lookup: CDR1 LGHDT, CDR2 YNNKEL (reference sequence). Trimming took off 1 base at V and 4 bases at J, with 3 bases between the two ends. This CDR3 is built from 12 residues. The CDR3 nucleotides are TGTGCCAGCAGCCAAGTAGCAGATACGCAGTATTTT. Amino acids: CASSQVADTQYF.

The chain joins TRBV19 to TRBJ1-2, with 7 bases fitting TRBD1. With 1 base clipped from V and 8 bases from J, the junction kept 10 bases outside the gene matches. The V gene's germline CDR1 is LNHDA and CDR2 SQIVND (reference sequence). The CDR3 runs 15 residues. CDR3 in amino acids: CASSIVGGSVAGYTF. In DNA, the CDR3 is TGTGCCAGTAGTATAGTAGGGGGCTCTGTAGCCGGCTACACCTTC.

J is TRBJ1-2 and V is TRBV28; TRBD1 aligns across 9 bases. The germline V gene has CDR1 MDHEN and CDR2 SYDVKM. CDR3 length: 18 residues. J lost 4 bases, V lost 7 bases, and 19 bases had no gene match. CDR3 nucleotides: TGTGCCAGCACCACCACGGTGTTTAGGGGACAGGGATTCTATGGCTACACCTTC. Its translation is CASTTTVFRGQGFYGYTF.

V is TRBV11-2 and J is TRBJ1-4, with D maybe TRBD1 (6 bases). Germline V lookup: CDR1 SGHAT, CDR2 FQNNGV. The length of the CDR3 is 15 residues. The V gene lost 4 bases and the J gene lost 8 bases, with 17 bases spanning the gap. The CDR3 here is CASSSQGSAREKLFF. Written as DNA, the CDR3 is TGTGCCAGCAGCTCACAGGGTTCAGCGCGGGAAAAACTGTTTTTT.

This clone was found once. The chain recombines TRBV15 with TRBJ1-5, with D possibly matching TRBD1 (5 bases). The length of the CDR3 is 13 residues. V lost 3 bases and J lost 8, with 11 bases in between. Germline V gene data show CDR1 as LNHNV and CDR2 as YYDKDF (reference sequence). CDR3 in amino acids: CATSRVGAEPQHF. For the CDR3, the DNA is TGTGCCACCAGCAGGGTAGGGGCCGAGCCCCAGCATTTT.

This clone was observed a few times. V usage is TRBV27 and J usage is TRBJ2-2; TRBD1 aligns across 7 bases. This CDR3 is 18 amino acids long. Trimming took 7 bases from V and 4 from J; bases not matched to a gene: 18. Germline CDR1 is MNHEY and CDR2 is SMNVEV (reference sequence). This chain's CDR3 is CASTQTGNFFTTTGELFF. The CDR3 DNA is TGTGCCAGCACCCAGACAGGGAACTTCTTTACAACCACCGGGGAGCTGTTTTTT.

The chain combines TRBV19 with TRBJ2-7; 8 positions match TRBD2. V shed 10 bases and J 6 bases; nucleotides not matched to a gene: 14. This CDR3 spans 14 amino acids. Germline loops: CDR1 LNHDA, CDR2 SQIVND (reference sequence). CDR3 bases: TGTGCCACCAGAAACGGGACTAGACTTACCGAGCAGTACTTC. Protein product: CATRNGTRLTEQYF.

The gene calls are TRBV28 and TRBJ1-5; possible D gene TRBD1, 6 bases. V shed 5 bases and J shed 2 bases, with 16 bases lying between them. CDR3 length: 16 amino acids. Germline V CDR1 and CDR2: MDHEN, SYDVKM. This CDR3 reads CASSAGQSTGNQPQHF. The CDR3 coding sequence is TGTGCCAGCAGTGCCGGACAGTCCACTGGCAATCAGCCCCAGCATTTT.

Only a few counts were recorded for this clone. J is TRBJ1-5 and V is TRBV28; 9 bases are shared with TRBD1. The CDR3 covers 15 residues. From germline, CDR1 is MDHEN and CDR2 SYDVKM. Losses at the gene ends were 6 bases for V and 7 bases for J; bases not matched to a gene: 10. The CDR3 loop reads CASSHGQGLSQPQHF. CDR3 DNA: TGTGCCAGCAGCCACGGACAGGGGCTGAGCCAGCCCCAGCATTTT.

The J gene is TRBJ2-1, the V gene TRBV27; 7 positions agree with TRBD2. Germline loops: CDR1 MNHEY, CDR2 SMNVEV (reference sequence). With 4 bases clipped from V and 0 bases from J, the junction kept 9 bases outside the gene matches. This CDR3 region has 17 residues. The CDR3 spells CASSYATTSRSYNEQFF. The CDR3 DNA reads TGTGCCAGCAGTTACGCCACGACTAGCCGCTCCTACAATGAGCAGTTCTTC.

This chain uses TRBV5-4 with TRBJ2-3, with D possibly TRBD2 on 6 matching bases. In germline, CDR1 is SGHNT, CDR2 YYREEE (reference sequence). The V end lost 4 bases, the J end lost 5 bases, and 23 bases lay between the germline ends. The CDR3 sequence is 17 residues long. The CDR3 coding sequence is TGTGCCAGCAGCGTCCGGCGGGGACTCCCGGCGGGAGATACGCAGTATTTT. Translated, it gives CASSVRRGLPAGDTQYF.

V gene TRBV2 combines with J gene TRBJ1-5, with D hard to call. This CDR3 comprises 15 residues. V was cut by 4 bases and J by 4 bases, with 14 bases left in between. Germline-derived CDR1 and CDR2 are SNHLY and FYNNEI. The CDR3 nucleotides read TGTGCCAGCAGTGGAGGGCGCATGACAAATCAGCCCCAGCATTTT. Its protein is CASSGGRMTNQPQHF.

The rearrangement uses TRBV19 and TRBJ2-1, with 9 bases matching TRBD2. Trimming cost V 3 bases and J 6 bases; bases outside gene matches: 6. CDR3 length: 15 residues. Germline V lookup: CDR1 LNHDA, CDR2 SQIVND (reference sequence). The CDR3 sequence: CASSIFAGGFNEQFF. The CDR3 nucleotides read TGTGCCAGTAGTATCTTCGCGGGGGGGTTCAATGAGCAGTTCTTC.

The chain carries TRBV6-6 and TRBJ1-3; 9 positions match TRBD1. The ends lost 5 bases at V and 1 base at J; junction bases unmatched: 9. Germline V gene lookup returns CDR1 MNHNY and CDR2 SVGAGI (reference sequence). CDR3 size: 17 residues. The CDR3 DNA reads as TGTGCCAGCAGTCCGCTTCCGGGACAGGGTTCTGGAAACACCATATATTTT. This sequence encodes CASSPLPGQGSGNTIYF.

V and J are TRBV6-6 and TRBJ1-2; 7 bases are shared with TRBD1. CDR3 length: 15 residues. CDR1 MNHNY and CDR2 SVGAGI come from the germline V gene (reference sequence). Losses at the gene ends were 6 bases for V and 5 bases for J; bases not matched to a gene: 12. The CDR3 protein is CASRETGTAQYGYTF. CDR3 in DNA: TGTGCCAGCAGAGAAACCGGGACAGCTCAATATGGCTACACCTTC.

This chain uses TRBV5-1 with TRBJ2-7; 12 bases agree with TRBD1. The CDR3 loop spans 15 amino acids. Trimming removed 4 bases from V and 7 bases from J; junction bases left unmatched: 9. Germline-derived CDR1 and CDR2 are SGHRS and YFSETQ. CDR3 DNA sequence: TGCGCCAGCAGCGGCGGGACAGGGGGCGCGTGGGAGCAGTACTTC. It is translated as CASSGGTGGAWEQYF.

The chain employs TRBV5-1 and TRBJ1-3, with 7 nucleotides matching TRBD1. Trimming removed 5 bases from V and 1 base from J; junction bases left unmatched: 15. CDR1 SGHRS and CDR2 YFSETQ come from the germline V gene. CDR3 length equals 18 residues. The DNA for the CDR3 is TGCGCCAGCAGTCCGGGACAGAAGGGGCTTTGGTCTGGAAACACCATATATTTT. Its translation is CASSPGQKGLWSGNTIYF.

In its sample, this clone was seen a few times. This chain uses TRBV2 with TRBJ1-1, with 10 bases lining up with TRBD1. This CDR3 has 14 residues. CDR1 is SNHLY, CDR2 FYNNEI, per germline. The junction had 7 bases not matched to a gene; V was cut back by 7 bases and J by 5 bases. The CDR3 sequence: CASKMDRGGTEAFF. The CDR3 region has the DNA TGTGCCAGCAAGATGGACAGGGGGGGGACTGAAGCTTTCTTT.

V usage is TRBV29-1 and J usage is TRBJ1-2; D is uncertain. This CDR3 comprises 13 residues. Trimming left V 4 bases short and J 2 bases short, with 11 bases between. CDR1 is SQVTM and CDR2 is ANQGSEA in the germline V gene. The CDR3 DNA reads TGCAGCGTTGCTAGGTCCCGCAACTATGGCTACACCTTC. Encoded protein: CSVARSRNYGYTF.

This rearrangement joins TRBV27 to TRBJ2-7; 11 bases fit TRBD2. J lost 5 bases, V lost 5 bases, and 8 bases had no gene match. CDR1 and CDR2 (germline): MNHEY, SMNVEV (reference sequence). The CDR3 spans 15 residues. CDR3 in amino acids: CASSLLAGAPDEQYF. In DNA form, the CDR3 reads TGTGCCAGCAGTCTACTAGCGGGGGCGCCCGACGAGCAGTACTTC.

The chain is built from TRBV10-3 and TRBJ2-7; TRBD1 matches 9 bases. This CDR3 is 15 amino acids long. V was pared by 3 bases and J by 6 bases, with 9 bases of the junction left unmatched. Germline CDR1 is ENHRY and CDR2 is SYGVKD. The CDR3 sequence is CAISDLAGQGSEQYF. In DNA form, the CDR3 reads TGTGCCATCAGTGACCTCGCGGGACAGGGCAGCGAGCAGTACTTC.